The present entry profiles one TCR beta chain with its context. The sample originates from a study of control samples from healthy donors and cancer patients. Sequenced by immunoSEQ multiplex PCR; TCRdb stores in-frame clones only, minus some. The table shows 100,000 to 150,000 clones, with less than 95% occurring only once. The receptor was derived from a man between 18 and 29 years old in good health. The sequenced sample consisted of blood.

The CDR3 DNA follows: TGTGCCAGCTCCCATCTATGGGTGGTAGAACAAGAGACCCAGTACTTC. As protein: CASSHLWVVEQETQYF. This chain joins TRBV18 and TRBJ2-5; D gene unclear. The CDR3 loop spans 16 amino acids. Germline CDR1 is KGHSH and CDR2 is LQKENI. Between the trimmed V and J ends, which lost 6 bases and 2 bases, there was a span of 19 bases.